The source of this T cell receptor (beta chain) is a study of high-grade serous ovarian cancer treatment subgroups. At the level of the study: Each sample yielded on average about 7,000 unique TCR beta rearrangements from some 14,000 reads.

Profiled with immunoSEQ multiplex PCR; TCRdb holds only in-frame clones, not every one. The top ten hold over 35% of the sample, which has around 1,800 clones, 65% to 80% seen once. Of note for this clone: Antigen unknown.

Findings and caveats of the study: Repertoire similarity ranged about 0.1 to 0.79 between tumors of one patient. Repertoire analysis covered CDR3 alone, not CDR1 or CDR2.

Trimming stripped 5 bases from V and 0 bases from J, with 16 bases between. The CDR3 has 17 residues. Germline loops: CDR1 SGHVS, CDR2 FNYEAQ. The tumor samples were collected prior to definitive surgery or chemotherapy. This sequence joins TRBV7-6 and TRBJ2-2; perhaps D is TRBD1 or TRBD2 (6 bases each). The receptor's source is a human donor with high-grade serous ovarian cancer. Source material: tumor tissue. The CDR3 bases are TGTGCCAGCAGCATGGCCTTGGGGGGCCCGAACACCGGGGAGCTGTTTTTT. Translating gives CASSMALGGPNTGELFF.